Presented here are 32 T cell receptor beta chains from one specimen sequenced in a study of T-cell memory formation after mild COVID-19. TCRdb processed the 5' RACE reads anew with MiXCR; each CDR3 protein has one entry. The repertoire holds hundreds of thousands of distinct CDR3 sequences, with less than 25% as singletons. The source material was PBMCs or a T cell subset sorted from them (not recorded which). The receptors were sampled from an adult woman who had mild COVID-19 (a few samples of this study predate the infection). Cell type and time point are not known.

This clonotype was seen many times. The chain couples TRBV12-3 or TRBV12-4 to TRBJ2-1; 9 positions match TRBD1. Trimming took 2 bases from V and 3 from J; bases not matched to a gene: 2. The CDR3 spans 15 residues. CDR3 nucleotides: TGTGCCAGCAGTTTAACGGGACAGGGCTACAATGAGCAGTTCTTC. Amino acids: CASSLTGQGYNEQFF.

This clonotype has just a few counts. The chain is built from TRBV12-3 or TRBV12-4 and TRBJ1-5; the D gene is possibly TRBD1 (5 bases). Trimming removed 5 bases at V and 2 bases at J, with 10 bases between. This CDR3 contains 14 residues. The CDR3 spells CASSRRGGNQPQHF. Written as DNA, the CDR3 is TGTGCCAGCAGTCGAAGGGGTGGCAATCAGCCCCAGCATTTT.

Here the CDR3 reads CASSKTGLGSSYNEQFF. The CDR3, as DNA: TGTGCCAGCAGCAAGACAGGGTTGGGGAGCTCCTACAATGAGCAGTTCTTC. The V gene is TRBV3-1, the J gene TRBJ2-1, with 7 nucleotides matching TRBD1. Germline assignment: CDR1 LGHDT and CDR2 YNNKEL (reference sequence). V shed 5 bases and J 0 bases; nucleotides not matched to a gene: 10. The CDR3 runs 17 residues.

This clonotype came up a few times. The V and J genes are TRBV7-6 and TRBJ2-5; D remains unclear. The CDR3 is made up of 15 amino acids. Germline loops: CDR1 SGHVS, CDR2 FNYEAQ. V lost 0 bases to trimming and J lost 5 bases, with 13 bases between them. The CDR3 is CASSLAGQTGETQYF. Here the CDR3 DNA reads TGTGCCAGCAGCTTAGCGGGCCAGACCGGCGAGACCCAGTACTTC.

Here the CDR3 DNA reads TGTGCCAGCAGCGTCGGGTTCAGGACTGCCAAGGACACCGGGGAGCTGTTTTTT. It is translated as CASSVGFRTAKDTGELFF. The rearrangement joins TRBV9 to TRBJ2-2; D possibly corresponds to TRBD2 (5 bases). The CDR3 runs to 18 residues. Germline CDR1 reads SGDLS; CDR2 reads YYNGEE. V lost 2 bases and J lost 3, with 20 bases in between.

This clonotype was counted only a few times. This chain connects TRBV20-1 to TRBJ1-2; D gene uncertain. Germline values: CDR1 DFQATT, CDR2 SNEGSKA (reference sequence). The CDR3 has 13 residues. Trimming cost V 5 bases and J 0 bases, with 10 bases left between them. The CDR3 DNA reads as TGCAGTGCTCGACGAGCGGCTAACTATGGCTACACCTTC. It encodes CSARRAANYGYTF.

CDR3 sequence reads: CSVASGGPFSYNEQFF. The CDR3 DNA is TGCAGCGTTGCCAGCGGGGGGCCATTCTCCTACAATGAGCAGTTCTTC. V and J are TRBV29-1 and TRBJ2-1; TRBD2 aligns across 9 bases. J was trimmed by 0 bases and V by 4 bases; bases with no gene match: 7. The germline CDR1 and CDR2 sequences are SQVTM and ANQGSEA. This CDR3 is built from 16 residues.

The chain employs TRBV4-3 and TRBJ2-1; tentatively, D is TRBD1 or TRBD2 (5 bases each). This CDR3 region has 14 residues. CDR1 is LGHNA and CDR2 is YSLEER in the germline V gene. V was shortened by 3 bases and J by 5 bases, with 11 bases between the two germline ends. This chain's CDR3 is CASSQPGPNNEQFF. In DNA, the CDR3 is TGCGCCAGCAGCCAGCCGGGACCGAACAATGAGCAGTTCTTC.

This clonotype showed up just a few times. This chain joins TRBV5-1 and TRBJ2-3; weak D call: TRBD2 (7 bases). The germline V and J ends were trimmed by 1 base and 3 bases, with 15 bases remaining between them. Germline values: CDR1 SGHRS, CDR2 YFSETQ. There are 16 residues in the CDR3. Here the CDR3 reads CASSLSPGGQTDTQYF. The CDR3 nucleotides read TGCGCCAGCAGCTTGTCCCCCGGGGGGCAGACAGATACGCAGTATTTT.

This chain joins TRBV23-1 and TRBJ2-1, with 8 bases aligning to TRBD2. TRBV23-1 has ORF status, its function being uncertain. The CDR3 consists of 15 residues. The V segment lost 7 bases and the J segment 5 bases; nucleotides outside the gene matches: 10. The DNA for the CDR3 is TGCGCCAGCACCCCGTTTGAGCGGGGGAACAATGAGCAGTTCTTC. Translated, it gives CASTPFERGNNEQFF.

This chain uses TRBV12-3 or TRBV12-4 with TRBJ2-1, with a possible D match to TRBD2 (6 bases). V lost 3 bases and J 6 bases, leaving 15 bases between the germline ends. The CDR3 is 15 amino acids. The CDR3 spells CASSLFLTRGNEQFF. The CDR3 nucleotides are TGTGCCAGCAGTTTGTTCTTGACTAGAGGCAATGAGCAGTTCTTC.

Ten or more counts support this clonotype. The rearrangement joins TRBV12-3 or TRBV12-4 to TRBJ2-3; the D is unclear. This CDR3 has 15 amino acids. V dropped 1 base and J dropped 1 base, with 9 bases sitting between them. The CDR3 DNA sequence: TGTGCCAGCAGTTTAGGGGCGGTTGGCACAGATACGCAGTATTTT. Encoded protein: CASSLGAVGTDTQYF.

This clonotype was observed a handful of times. The chain uses TRBV5-1 and TRBJ2-1, with TRBD2 matching 7 bases. The CDR3 is 12 residues long. Trimming at V came to 7 bases and at J to 14 bases, leaving 12 bases not matched to a gene. Germline V gene sequence: CDR1 SGHRS, CDR2 YFSETQ. The CDR3 nucleotides are TGCGCCAGCCCCCCGGGGGAGGGTGTTAAGTTCTTC. This gives the protein CASPPGEGVKFF.

This clonotype was detected only a few times. This chain links TRBV5-6 with TRBJ1-1; D gene ambiguous. The CDR3 extends over 14 amino acids. The germline CDR1 and CDR2 sequences are SGHDT and YYEEEE. The V end was cut by 4 bases, the J end by 6 bases, with 16 bases between. This CDR3 is CASSPRRSSAEAFF. CDR3 nucleotides: TGTGCCAGCAGCCCACGTCGCAGCTCCGCTGAAGCTTTCTTT. Full variable domain (remainder filled in from reference TRBV5-6 and TRBJ1-1): DAGVTQSPTHLIKTRGQQVTLRCSPKSGHDTVSWYQQALGQGPQFIFQYYEEEERQRGNFPDRFSGHQFPNYSSELNVNALLLGDSALYLCASSPRRSSAEAFFGQGTRLTVV.

This clonotype was recorded once. The chain couples TRBV14 to TRBJ1-6; 8 nucleotides line up with TRBD1. V trimming: 3 bases; J trimming: 10 bases; junction bases outside the gene matches: 17. CDR1 and CDR2 from the germline V gene are SGHDN and FVKESK. CDR3 length: 18 residues. CDR3 DNA sequence: TGTGCCAGCAGCCACGCTAGGGGGGACAGGTCCCTTCTCTCACCCCTCCACTTT. Translation gives CASSHARGDRSLLSPLHF.

The chain employs TRBV13 and TRBJ2-1; D may be TRBD2 (5 bases). CDR3 length: 12 residues. CDR1 and CDR2 (germline): PRHDT, FYEKMQ (reference sequence). Deletions cut 4 bases from V and 9 bases from J, with 10 bases between. Here the CDR3 reads CASSWTAGEQFF. The CDR3 nucleotides are TGTGCCAGCAGCTGGACTGCGGGTGAGCAGTTCTTC.

This clonotype has just a few counts. The chain recombines TRBV5-5 with TRBJ2-2; 14 bases line up with TRBD2. Germline lookup yields CDR1 SGHKS and CDR2 YYEKEE (reference sequence). The CDR3 extends over 15 amino acids. V lost 3 bases, J lost 7 bases, and 2 bases stayed unmatched. Written as DNA, the CDR3 is TGTGCCAGCAGCTCGACTAGCGGGGGGGTCGGGGAGCTGTTTTTT. Its protein product is CASSSTSGGVGELFF.

Only a few counts were recorded for this clonotype. The CDR3 DNA reads as TGTGCCAGCAGTGGCATGATCCGCTATGGCTACACCTTC. Its translation: CASSGMIRYGYTF. The chain employs TRBV21-1 and TRBJ1-2. TRBV21-1 represents a pseudogene. The CDR3 is 13 residues long.

This clonotype was counted at least ten times. The chain employs TRBV7-9 and TRBJ2-1, with D possibly being TRBD1 or TRBD2 (5 bases each). Trimming cost V 4 bases and J 0 bases, with 13 bases left between them. Germline values: CDR1 SEHNR, CDR2 FQNEAQ (reference sequence). The CDR3 length is 16 residues. CDR3 bases: TGTGCCAGCAGCTCCCGGGACCCCCACTCCTACAATGAGCAGTTCTTC. Protein product: CASSSRDPHSYNEQFF.

This clonotype has a count of ten or more. V gene TRBV11-3 combines with J gene TRBJ2-7, with D possibly matching TRBD1 (7 bases). This CDR3 has 15 residues. Germline V gives CDR1 SGHNT, CDR2 YENEEA. Trimming left V 5 bases short and J 4 bases short, with 18 bases between. In DNA form, the CDR3 reads TGTGCCAGCAGCCCCCAGGGGGGTATGTCTTACGAGCAGTACTTC. The encoded protein is CASSPQGGMSYEQYF.

The chain links TRBV6-4 to TRBJ2-1; D may be TRBD1 or TRBD2 (5 bases each). V shed 2 bases and J shed 2 bases, with 13 bases lying between them. This CDR3 contains 16 residues. Germline V lookup: CDR1 MRHNA, CDR2 SNTAGT. As DNA, the CDR3 is TGTGCCAGCAGTGACGGGGACGTGGATACCTACAATGAGCAGTTCTTC. It is translated as CASSDGDVDTYNEQFF.

The chain is built from TRBV11-2 and TRBJ2-7; 11 bases are shared with TRBD1. Trimming took 1 base from V and 3 from J; bases not matched to a gene: 11. This CDR3 spans 18 amino acids. Germline-derived CDR1 and CDR2 are SGHAT and FQNNGV. CDR3 protein: CASSLGIGGTGGVYEQYF. The DNA of the CDR3 is TGTGCCAGCAGCTTAGGGATCGGGGGGACAGGGGGAGTCTACGAGCAGTACTTC.

CDR3 region: CASSDLGGMNTEAFF. CDR3 sequence (DNA): TGTGCCAGCAGTGACCTCGGAGGGATGAACACTGAAGCTTTCTTT. The chain joins TRBV6-4 to TRBJ1-1; D ambiguous. The CDR3 loop spans 15 amino acids. Germline values: CDR1 MRHNA, CDR2 SNTAGT. The V end was cut by 2 bases, the J end by 0 bases, with 10 bases between.

This clonotype has more than one count but fewer than ten. This chain uses TRBV7-9 with TRBJ2-2; 7 bases are a match to TRBD2. Germline-derived CDR1 and CDR2 are SEHNR and FQNEAQ (reference sequence). Trimming at V came to 5 bases and at J to 5 bases, leaving 14 bases not matched to a gene. The length of the CDR3 is 17 residues. In nucleotides, the CDR3 is TGTGCCAGCAGCCATGTCTGGCGGGAGTTGGAAACCGGGGAGCTGTTTTTT. Its protein is CASSHVWRELETGELFF.

The chain joins TRBV20-1 to TRBJ2-1; D possibly corresponds to TRBD2 (6 bases). The ends were cut back, 1 base at V and 4 bases at J, with 20 bases in the middle. Germline assignment: CDR1 DFQATT and CDR2 SNEGSKA (reference sequence). The CDR3 contains 17 residues. As DNA, the CDR3 is TGCAGTGCTAGAGGAGGGCGATTAGCGGCAGGATACAATGAGCAGTTCTTC. It specifies CSARGGRLAAGYNEQFF.

The rearrangement uses TRBV15 and TRBJ2-3; TRBD2 aligns across 12 bases. The CDR3 runs to 17 residues. J gave up 5 bases and V 1 base, and 7 bases lay outside the gene matches. Germline V gene lookup returns CDR1 LNHNV and CDR2 YYDKDF (reference sequence). The CDR3 protein is CATSRVSSGRAKDTQYF. The CDR3 coding sequence is TGTGCCACCAGCAGAGTCTCTAGCGGGAGGGCCAAAGATACGCAGTATTTT.

This clonotype was detected only a few times. The V and J genes are TRBV24-1 and TRBJ2-6; no clear D. This CDR3 spans 17 amino acids. Trimming pared 5 bases from V and 4 bases from J, leaving 17 bases between. CDR1 is KGHDR and CDR2 is SFDVKD in the germline V gene. The CDR3 loop reads CATSAGPSPGGANVLTF. In nucleotides, the CDR3 is TGTGCCACCAGTGCCGGTCCGTCTCCCGGAGGGGCCAACGTCCTGACTTTC.

The CDR3 region is CASSRLSGLGYGYTF. The CDR3 DNA follows: TGTGCCAGCAGCCGCCTGTCGGGATTGGGCTATGGCTACACCTTC. The chain recombines TRBV5-6 with TRBJ1-2; D call uncertain. Germline V gene lookup returns CDR1 SGHDT and CDR2 YYEEEE. This CDR3 is built from 15 residues. V was trimmed by 4 bases and J by 4 bases, leaving 17 bases between them.

This clonotype was picked up a small number of times. The J gene is TRBJ1-2, the V gene TRBV5-1; D not certain. Trimming took 7 bases from V and 0 from J, leaving 16 bases between them. This CDR3 is built from 15 residues. The germline V gene has CDR1 SGHRS and CDR2 YFSETQ. In nucleotides, the CDR3 is TGCGCCAGCCGCCCAGATGGCACAGCTAACTATGGCTACACCTTC. Protein product: CASRPDGTANYGYTF.

The chain has TRBV7-9 and TRBJ2-7; a weak D match, TRBD2 (6 bases). CDR3 length: 12 residues. Trimming cost V 11 bases and J 3 bases, with 14 bases left between them. Germline V CDR1 and CDR2: SEHNR, FQNEAQ (reference sequence). The CDR3 reads CAVGGPHYEQYF. As DNA, the CDR3 is TGTGCCGTGGGGGGACCCCACTACGAGCAGTACTTC.

The gene calls are TRBV7-8 and TRBJ2-5; TRBD2 matches 8 bases. Germline trimming cut 4 bases from V and 5 bases from J; bases unmatched to any gene: 9. Germline V lookup: CDR1 SGHVS, CDR2 FQNEAQ. The CDR3 extends over 15 amino acids. As DNA, the CDR3 is TGTGCCAGCAGCTCCCCGGGTGAGCGGGAGGAGACCCAGTACTTC. Amino acid sequence: CASSSPGEREETQYF. Combining the CDR3 with reference TRBV7-8 and TRBJ2-5 gives the whole variable domain GAGVSQSPRYKVAKRGQDVALRCDPISGHVSLFWYQQALGQGPEFLTYFQNEAQLDKSGLPSDRFFAERPEGSVSTLKIQRTQQEDSAVYLCASSSPGEREETQYFGPGTRLLVL.

This clonotype was counted a few times. In DNA form, the CDR3 reads TGTGCCAGCTCACTTCGTACTCAGGGGAGTAATGAAAAACTGTTTTTT. Protein: CASSLRTQGSNEKLFF. The chain joins TRBV18 to TRBJ1-4, with D tentatively TRBD1 (6 bases). V lost 4 bases to trimming and J lost 4 bases, with 16 bases between them. The V gene's germline CDR1 is KGHSH and CDR2 LQKENI. This CDR3 has 16 residues.